These T cell receptor beta chains were read from a single sample in a study of siplizumab effects on memory and regulatory T cells. This table comes from immunoSEQ multiplex PCR, and its TCRdb copy is limited to in-frame clones, with some not included. The profile shows some 100,000 clones, roughly 96% of them singletons. Sequenced: naive CD4+ T cells sorted from blood. These receptors were taken from a human donor in good health. Both conserved end residues are part of each CDR3. Fields, in order: V gene, J gene, CDR3 protein.

>TRBV27|TRBJ2-4
CASSLRGQAPKNIQYF
>TRBV6-1|TRBJ1-6
CASTYRLPRDTPLHF
>TRBV6-4|TRBJ1-6
CASRARTGGENSPLHF
>TRBV18|TRBJ1-5
CASSPQGKSQPQHF
>TRBV29-1|TRBJ2-1
CSVRTGYQFF
>TRBV6-6|TRBJ2-1
CASTENDEQFF
>TRBV25-1|TRBJ1-5
CASMQSGTGGNQPQHF
>TRBV2|TRBJ1-2
CASSVQSNYGYTF
>TRBV6-5|TRBJ1-2
CASSYSGLGYTF
>TRBV9|TRBJ2-5
CASSVEGGGETQYF
>TRBV7-7|TRBJ2-1
CASSPSPDRVGEQFF
>TRBV11-3|TRBJ2-4
CASSFQGKDIQYF
>TRBV19|TRBJ1-6
CASSIQATPPANSPLHF
>TRBV18|TRBJ2-7
CASSWGVAYEQYF
>TRBV5-6|TRBJ2-7
CASSLDLAREQYF
>TRBV7-2|TRBJ2-3
CASSLSFSDTQYF
>TRBV2|TRBJ2-7
CASKFQAPSYEQYF
>TRBV28|TRBJ1-3
CASSSGQLGGNTIYF
>TRBV11-3|TRBJ1-1
CASSAGGTGAFF
>TRBV7-6|TRBJ2-7
CASSLGEGNGLSYEQYF
>TRBV19|TRBJ1-5
CASSLQGASNQPQHF
>TRBV11-2|TRBJ2-3
CASTSVRTDTQYF
>TRBV28|TRBJ1-5
CASNEANQPQHF
>TRBV5-1|TRBJ2-7
CASSWPRGLAGISYEQYF
>TRBV10-2|TRBJ2-6
CASSMTATSQSRANVLTF
>TRBV27|TRBJ2-2
CASSLFGQGYTGELFF
>TRBV4-2|TRBJ2-3
CASSQELGGFSTDTQYF
>TRBV30|TRBJ2-7
CAWSVWAGNYEQYF
>TRBV19|TRBJ1-6
CASSPRQGKSSPLHF
>TRBV5-4|TRBJ2-5
CASSKRGGEETQYF
>TRBV14|TRBJ1-6
CASSPAHMPPLHF
>TRBV5-1|TRBJ2-5
CASSAGTSGGIYQETQYF
>TRBV6-5|TRBJ2-5
CASTRKETQYF
>TRBV5-1|TRBJ2-1
CASSPSLSYNEQFF
>TRBV19|TRBJ1-4
CASSPVRGEKLFF
>TRBV30|TRBJ2-5
CACQHPAGYQETQYF
>TRBV27|TRBJ1-5
CASSLKSNQPQHF
>TRBV18|TRBJ1-4
CASSLGAGNEKLFF
>TRBV2|TRBJ2-1
CASGGGGGHNEQFF
>TRBV20-1|TRBJ2-5
CSAKQETQYF
>TRBV28|TRBJ1-3
CASTSAGQGHTIYF
>TRBV27|TRBJ1-1
CASWNGLNTEAFF
>TRBV19|TRBJ1-6
CASTISRGRDSPLHF
>TRBV6-1|TRBJ2-7
CASGGGSEQYF